The clone carrying this T cell receptor beta chain was observed a handful of times. CDR3 length: 13 residues. Trimming pared 8 bases from V and 5 bases from J, leaving 16 bases between. CDR1 and CDR2 (germline): SQVTM, ANQGSEA. This record comes from a study of T cell repertoires in cytomegalovirus infection. The overall study: CMV infection together with matching HLA type was indicated by public TCR beta signatures.

TCRdb processed the reads anew with MiXCR; each CDR3 protein has one entry. The profile shows nearly 650,000 distinct CDR3 sequences, approximately 24% of them singletons. The sequencing sample was made of CD8+ T cells from PBMCs. The clonotype was recovered from a human donor in good health (CMV status not recorded). Some clones in this sample may be carry-over from other donors' samples. This chain links TRBV29-1 with TRBJ2-1; D assignment may be TRBD1 or TRBD2 (5 bases each). CDR3 amino acids: CSSYPGRNNEQFF. The CDR3 region has the DNA TGCAGCTCCTATCCGGGACGGAACAATGAGCAGTTCTTC.